This TCR beta chain was identified in a study of STAT3 mutations in large granular lymphocyte leukemia. Regarding the study as a whole: TCR clonotype switching after therapy occurred in about 30% of the 18 patients. In T-cell large granular lymphocyte leukemia, about half of patients showed multiple immunodominant subclonotypes. No sample exists from the first appearance of each clone.

The method was immunoSEQ multiplex PCR; TCRdb's version includes in-frame clones alone and lacks a portion of them. In the table there are fewer than 7,000 clones, just under 35% of which are singletons. V was shortened by 4 bases and J by 2 bases, with 11 bases between the two germline ends. Germline V gene lookup returns CDR1 LGHNA and CDR2 YSLEER. This CDR3 contains 14 residues. A word on this clone: Its cognate antigen is unknown.

Material for sequencing was peripheral blood mononuclear cells. This TCR came from a woman between 40 and 55 years old with T-cell large granular lymphocyte leukemia. Some clones in this sample may be carry-over from other donors' samples. The chain combines TRBV4-3 with TRBJ1-1; D possibly corresponds to TRBD1 (5 bases). The CDR3 sequence is CASSPGLTNTEAFF. The CDR3 DNA follows: TGCGCCAGCAGCCCGGGACTGACTAACACTGAAGCTTTCTTT.